The next 5 T cell receptor beta chains were all read from a single sample in a study of cytomegalovirus exposure and HLA in healthy donors. With 60 Vbeta and 13 Jbeta primers, the PCR was carried out. Method: immunoSEQ multiplex PCR; TCRdb's copy keeps in-frame clones and lacks some. The sample has nearly 200,000 clones, approximately 78% seen once. The specimen sequenced was PBMCs. The receptors derive from a woman in her 50s in good health and CMV-seropositive.

The CDR3 reads CASSPQGLGNQPQHF. The CDR3 DNA follows: TGTGCCAGCAGCCCACAGGGGCTAGGAAATCAGCCCCAGCATTTT. The J gene is TRBJ1-5, the V gene TRBV7-9; 7 bases map to TRBD1. Germline-derived CDR1 and CDR2 are SEHNR and FQNEAQ (reference sequence). The CDR3 sequence is 15 residues long. V was pared by 5 bases and J by 4 bases, with 8 bases of the junction left unmatched.

V gene TRBV5-1 combines with J gene TRBJ2-7, with 10 bases aligning to TRBD1. CDR3 length equals 15 residues. Trimming took 0 bases from V and 5 from J; bases not matched to a gene: 5. Germline lookup yields CDR1 SGHRS and CDR2 YFSETQ. The CDR3 protein is CASSLGQGAVDEQYF. In DNA form, the CDR3 reads TGCGCCAGCAGCTTGGGACAGGGGGCAGTGGACGAGCAGTACTTC.

The V call is TRBV11-2, the J call TRBJ2-3; weak D call: TRBD1 (5 bases). The CDR3 runs 13 residues. The V end lost 0 bases, the J end lost 5 bases, and 6 bases lay between the germline ends. Looked up from germline, CDR1 is SGHAT and CDR2 is FQNNGV. CDR3 nucleotides: TGTGCCAGCAGCTTAGACCAGGGAGATACGCAGTATTTT. It codes for CASSLDQGDTQYF.

The chain employs TRBV7-2 and TRBJ2-2; the match to TRBD1 covers 7 bases. Looked up from germline, CDR1 is SGHTA and CDR2 is FQGNSA. J was trimmed by 3 bases and V by 4 bases; bases with no gene match: 5. This CDR3 is 15 amino acids long. CDR3 in amino acids: CASSSGQGDTGELFF. The CDR3 coding sequence is TGTGCCAGCAGCTCGGGCCAGGGGGACACCGGGGAGCTGTTTTTT.

In this sample, this clone turned up a few times. The chain employs TRBV7-2 and TRBJ2-5; 9 bases are a match to TRBD1. The CDR3 consists of 14 residues. After removal of 1 base from V and 5 bases from J, the junction contained 2 bases not matched to a gene. CDR1 is SGHTA and CDR2 is FQGNSA in the germline V gene. The CDR3 loop reads CASSLDRGLETQYF. Written as DNA, the CDR3 is TGTGCCAGCAGCTTAGACAGGGGGCTTGAGACCCAGTACTTC.